Below, 18 T cell receptor beta chains from the same sample are listed, as sequenced in a study of T-cell reconstitution after alpha-beta-depleted transplantation in children. The TCRbeta library incorporated unique molecular identifiers. TCRdb analysed the PCR reads with MiXCR anew, one entry per CDR3 protein. This sample has about 1,000,000 distinct CDR3 sequences; around 30% occur once, and the top ten carry more than 25%. This specimen was PBMCs, mostly from graft donor cells, taken 360 days after TCRalphabeta/CD19-depleted stem cell transplant. The receptors here all came from a boy less than two years old who had a stem cell transplant for SCID, so the T cells may come from the graft donor.

In regard to this clonotype: The conserved final phenylalanine or tryptophan is absent from the CDR3, which likely points to a read error. The V gene is TRBV6-5, the J gene TRBJ1-5, with TRBD1 identical over 7 bases. After removal of 2 bases from V and 9 bases from J, the junction contained 10 bases not matched to a gene. Germline loops: CDR1 MNHEY, CDR2 SVGAGI. This CDR3 is 15 amino acids long. CDR3 in amino acids: CASSYIAGGPGPQHS. The CDR3, as DNA: TGTGCCAGCAGTTACATCGCAGGGGGGCCCGGGCCCCAGCATTCT.

In its sample, this clonotype was seen a few times. The chain couples TRBV6-2 or TRBV6-3 to TRBJ2-1; 11 positions match TRBD1. The ends lost 7 bases at V and 10 bases at J; junction bases unmatched: 3. The CDR3 has 12 residues. Germline V CDR1 and CDR2: MNHEY, SVGEGT. CDR3 in DNA: TGTGCCAGCACGGACAGGGGGCAAGAGCAGTTCTTC. It codes for CASTDRGQEQFF.

The chain links TRBV7-2 to TRBJ2-1; TRBD2 might be the D (5 bases). Trimming took off 2 bases at V and 4 bases at J, with 18 bases between the two ends. This CDR3 has 17 residues. Germline V gene lookup returns CDR1 SGHTA and CDR2 FQGNSA. This CDR3 reads CASSLSVGNAGYNEQFF. The DNA of the CDR3 is TGTGCCAGCAGCTTATCCGTCGGGAACGCAGGTTACAATGAGCAGTTCTTC.

This clonotype has just a few counts. The chain joins TRBV6-1 to TRBJ1-2; the D gene is possibly TRBD1 (5 bases). The ends were cut back, 6 bases at V and 1 base at J, with 15 bases in the middle. The germline CDR1 and CDR2 sequences are MNHNS and SASEGT. The CDR3 is 15 residues long. CDR3 residues: CASRPSLDSNYGYTF. CDR3 nucleotides: TGTGCCAGCAGACCCTCCCTAGACAGTAACTATGGCTACACCTTC.

The J gene is TRBJ2-1, the V gene TRBV5-6; D is perhaps TRBD1 (5 bases). Looked up from germline, CDR1 is SGHDT and CDR2 is YYEEEE. Trimming stripped 1 base from V and 3 bases from J, with 8 bases between. The CDR3 runs 14 residues. DNA of the CDR3: TGTGCCAGCAGCTTGATCGACAGCTACAATGAGCAGTTCTTC. It translates to CASSLIDSYNEQFF.

In its sample, this clonotype was seen a few times. The chain joins TRBV29-1 to TRBJ2-5; no reliable D call. The germline V and J ends were trimmed by 4 bases and 5 bases, with 14 bases remaining between them. The CDR3 loop spans 13 amino acids. CDR1 and CDR2 (germline): SQVTM, ANQGSEA. The CDR3 sequence: CSVAGVFLETQYF. The CDR3 DNA reads as TGCAGCGTTGCTGGGGTTTTTCTTGAGACCCAGTACTTC.

J is TRBJ2-5 and V is TRBV10-3; TRBD2 agrees at 10 bases. Germline V CDR1 and CDR2: ENHRY, SYGVKD. The CDR3 contains 18 residues. The J segment lost 2 bases and the V segment lost 10 bases, leaving 19 bases of the junction unmatched. The CDR3 DNA reads as TGTGCCACCCTCAACAGCGGGGGGGCACCGGGCACGCAAGAGACCCAGTACTTC. Amino acids: CATLNSGGAPGTQETQYF.

This clonotype appeared a few times. V gene TRBV7-2 combines with J gene TRBJ2-3; no reliable D call. This CDR3 is 15 amino acids long. Germline V CDR1 and CDR2: SGHTA, FQGNSA. The V end lost 1 base, the J end lost 2 bases, and 10 bases lay between the germline ends. The CDR3 DNA sequence: TGTGCCAGCAGCTTAGAGAGAATTTACACAGATACGCAGTATTTT. This translates into CASSLERIYTDTQYF.

The V call is TRBV29-1, the J call TRBJ2-2; no definite D call. The germline CDR1 and CDR2 sequences are SQVTM and ANQGSEA. The CDR3 is made up of 13 amino acids. The germline V and J ends were trimmed by 4 bases and 2 bases, with 8 bases remaining between them. CDR3 sequence (DNA): TGCAGCGTTGGGGTCAGAAACACCGGGGAGCTGTTTTTT. Translation: CSVGVRNTGELFF.

V gene TRBV7-3 combines with J gene TRBJ2-2; D possibly corresponds to TRBD1 (6 bases). The CDR3 has 14 residues. The V gene lost 3 bases and the J gene lost 3 bases, with 8 bases spanning the gap. Germline V gene lookup returns CDR1 SGHTA and CDR2 FQGTGA. The CDR3 nucleotides read TGTGCCAGCAGCTTCTACAGGGACACCGGGGAGCTGTTTTTT. Translation: CASSFYRDTGELFF.

This rearrangement joins TRBV15 to TRBJ2-3; 9 bases fit TRBD2. Germline lookup yields CDR1 LNHNV and CDR2 YYDKDF (reference sequence). This CDR3 has 19 residues. J lost 0 bases, V lost 0 bases, and 10 bases had no gene match. CDR3 protein: CATSRDMASGDLSTDTQYF. CDR3 coding DNA: TGTGCCACCAGCAGAGATATGGCTAGCGGGGACCTTAGCACAGATACGCAGTATTTT.

DNA of the CDR3: TGTGCCTGGAGTGCCGGGACAGAGAATTCACCCCTCCACTTT. Its translation: CAWSAGTENSPLHF. The chain has TRBV30 and TRBJ1-6, with 7 positions matching TRBD1. This CDR3 has 14 residues. The V segment lost 1 base and the J segment 7 bases; nucleotides outside the gene matches: 4. Germline-derived CDR1 and CDR2 are GTSNPN and SVGIG (reference sequence).

A few counts support this clonotype. The rearrangement uses TRBV29-1 and TRBJ2-3, with a possible D match to TRBD2 (7 bases). The CDR3 loop spans 13 amino acids. Between the trimmed V and J ends, which lost 4 bases and 2 bases, there was a span of 10 bases. Germline CDR1 and CDR2: SQVTM and ANQGSEA. The CDR3 protein is CSVGGGPTDTQYF. DNA for the CDR3: TGCAGCGTTGGGGGGGGCCCCACAGATACGCAGTATTTT.

The chain is built from TRBV15 and TRBJ2-7, with 8 bases identical to TRBD1. CDR1 and CDR2 (germline): LNHNV, YYDKDF (reference sequence). This CDR3 is built from 13 residues. The J segment lost 6 bases and the V segment lost 5 bases, leaving 6 bases of the junction unmatched. As DNA, the CDR3 is TGTGCCACCAGCGTAACAGGGGGGATCGAGCAGTACTTC. As protein: CATSVTGGIEQYF.

This clonotype was seen a handful of times. The chain couples TRBV12-3 or TRBV12-4 to TRBJ2-5; 10 bases are shared with TRBD2. V lost 3 bases and J lost 5; bases outside the gene matches: 3. This CDR3 contains 14 residues. CDR3 region: CASSLGLATETQYF. The CDR3, as DNA: TGTGCCAGCAGTTTGGGACTAGCGACGGAGACCCAGTACTTC.

This chain connects TRBV12-3 or TRBV12-4 to TRBJ2-2; either TRBD1 or TRBD2 may fit D (5 bases each). V was cut by 3 bases and J by 6 bases, with 14 bases left in between. The CDR3 length is 15 residues. CDR3 loop: CASSFTDRDAGELFF. CDR3 in DNA: TGTGCCAGCAGTTTCACGGACCGGGACGCCGGGGAGCTGTTTTTT.

The rearrangement links TRBV6-1 to TRBJ2-7; D unresolved. Trimming removed 1 base at V and 4 bases at J, with 8 bases between. Germline CDR1 reads MNHNS; CDR2 reads SASEGT. This CDR3 is 13 amino acids long. The CDR3 region has the DNA TGTGCCAGCAGTGAAGTTCGGGTTTACGAGCAGTACTTC. This codes for CASSEVRVYEQYF.

The chain has TRBV20-1 and TRBJ2-3; TRBD2 agrees at 9 bases. CDR1 and CDR2 (germline): DFQATT, SNEGSKA (reference sequence). Germline trimming cut 6 bases from V and 14 bases from J; bases unmatched to any gene: 3. The CDR3 runs 9 residues. DNA of the CDR3: TGCAGTGCCGGGACTAGCCGGTATTTT. It encodes CSAGTSRYF.